This entry lists 14 T cell receptor beta chains sequenced from one sample in a study of T cell responses to AZD1222 COVID-19 vaccine. Sequencing used immunoSEQ multiplex PCR; TCRdb keeps in-frame clones, though not all of them. Here the sample spans over 150,000 clones, roughly 90% being singletons. The sample consisted of peripheral blood, taken 28 days after the second AZD1222 dose. Receptors originate from an adult who received the AZD1222 COVID-19 vaccine.

This clone was seen more than once but under ten times. The chain carries TRBV6-1 and TRBJ1-2, with 8 bases lining up with TRBD1. The V gene end was trimmed by 2 bases and the J gene end by 6 bases; junction bases not matched to a gene: 8. Germline V CDR1 and CDR2: MNHNS, SASEGT. The CDR3 length is 15 residues. The CDR3 nucleotides are TGTGCCAGCAGTGAATATGCAGGGGGCGGGGATGGCTACACCTTC. Its protein product is CASSEYAGGGDGYTF.

V is TRBV5-1 and J is TRBJ2-1; 8 positions match TRBD2. V shed 5 bases, J shed 0 bases, and the junction held 7 bases outside the gene matches. The V gene's germline CDR1 is SGHRS and CDR2 YFSETQ. This CDR3 has 16 residues. This CDR3 is CASRGSGSSSYNEQFF. CDR3 DNA: TGCGCCAGCAGGGGGAGCGGGAGTTCCTCCTACAATGAGCAGTTCTTC. Based on the CDR3 plus reference TRBV5-1 and TRBJ2-1, the full variable domain is KAGVTQTPRYLIKTRGQQVTLSCSPISGHRSVSWYQQTPGQGLQFLFEYFSETQRNKGNFPGRFSGRQFSNSRSEMNVSTLELGDSALYLCASRGSGSSSYNEQFFGPGTRLTVL.

The rearrangement links TRBV7-3 to TRBJ1-1; D may be TRBD1 (5 bases). Trimming shortened V by 5 bases and J by 4 bases, and 11 bases separated the two germline ends. CDR1 and CDR2 (germline): SGHTA, FQGTGA. CDR3 size: 13 residues. The CDR3 is CASSRGRGTEAFF. The CDR3 DNA reads as TGTGCCAGCAGCCGCGGAAGGGGCACTGAAGCTTTCTTT.

V and J are TRBV5-4 and TRBJ2-3; TRBD2 matches at 15 bases. CDR1 is SGHNT and CDR2 is YYREEE in the germline V gene (reference sequence). The CDR3 has 18 amino acids. The V gene end was trimmed by 3 bases and the J gene end by 5 bases; junction bases not matched to a gene: 10. The chain's CDR3 is CASSSGTSGRPARDTQYF. CDR3 in DNA: TGTGCCAGCAGCTCCGGGACTAGCGGGAGGCCAGCCCGAGATACGCAGTATTTT.

The chain joins TRBV28 to TRBJ2-7; D call uncertain. The ends were cut back, 9 bases at V and 4 bases at J, with 22 bases in the middle. CDR3 length equals 15 residues. CDR1 and CDR2 (germline): MDHEN, SYDVKM. The CDR3 nucleotides read TGTGCCAGTGTGACCCAGTGGCGAGGATTTTACGAGCAGTACTTC. This gives the protein CASVTQWRGFYEQYF.

The chain combines TRBV15 with TRBJ2-2; D tentatively fits TRBD1 or TRBD2 (5 bases each). The germline V and J ends were trimmed by 0 bases and 5 bases, with 16 bases remaining between them. The length of the CDR3 is 17 residues. Per the germline V gene, CDR1 is LNHNV and CDR2 is YYDKDF (reference sequence). The CDR3 sequence: CATSRDLGTGLTGELFF. Here the CDR3 DNA reads TGTGCCACCAGCAGAGATCTAGGGACGGGTTTAACCGGGGAGCTGTTTTTT.

The gene calls are TRBV10-3 and TRBJ1-1; TRBD1 matches at 9 bases. The germline gives CDR1 ENHRY, CDR2 SYGVKD. The CDR3 runs 14 residues. Unmatched junction bases numbered 3, after V lost 7 bases and J lost 0 bases. CDR3 DNA: TGTGCCATCAACGACAGGGGGATGAACACTGAAGCTTTCTTT. It encodes CAINDRGMNTEAFF.

The V gene is TRBV9, the J gene TRBJ2-7, with 8 bases fitting TRBD2. Germline CDR1 reads SGDLS; CDR2 reads YYNGEE. CDR3 size: 13 residues. J lost 5 bases, V lost 5 bases, and 6 bases had no gene match. CDR3 coding DNA: TGTGCCAGCAGTGGGACTAGTCCGGACGAGCAGTACTTC. It is translated as CASSGTSPDEQYF.

The rearrangement uses TRBV18 and TRBJ1-4; D uncertain. Germline-derived CDR1 and CDR2 are KGHSH and LQKENI. V was shortened by 4 bases and J by 1 base, with 16 bases between the two germline ends. The CDR3 runs 17 residues. CDR3 sequence reads: CASSLNLVARTNEKLFF. CDR3 nucleotides: TGTGCCAGCTCACTTAATCTAGTGGCGCGAACTAATGAAAAACTGTTTTTT.

Worth noting for this clone: Distinct nucleotide sequences in the sample also encode this CDR3. The CDR3 is CASSQDRGVEQYF. The DNA of the CDR3 is TGCGCCAGCAGCCAAGATCGGGGGGTTGAGCAGTACTTC. J is TRBJ2-7 and V is TRBV4-3; TRBD2 aligns across 7 bases. The CDR3 runs to 13 residues. With V trimmed by 0 bases and J by 7 bases, 3 bases remained unmatched. CDR1 and CDR2 from the germline V gene are LGHNA and YSLEER.

The J gene is TRBJ1-1, the V gene TRBV28; D is perhaps TRBD1 (6 bases). This CDR3 spans 12 amino acids. In germline, CDR1 is MDHEN, CDR2 SYDVKM. V was clipped by 6 bases and J by 10 bases, with 15 bases between them. The CDR3 DNA reads as TGTGCCAGCAGGTTAAGACAGGATCCAGCTTTCTTT. It codes for CASRLRQDPAFF. The whole variable domain, remainder taken from reference TRBV28 and TRBJ1-1, is DVKVTQSSRYLVKRTGEKVFLECVQDMDHENMFWYRQDPGLGLRLIYFSYDVKMKEKGDIPEGYSVSREKKERFSLILESASTNQTSMYLCASRLRQDPAFFGQGTRLTVV.

This rearrangement joins TRBV6-2 or TRBV6-3 to TRBJ2-2; 9 positions agree with TRBD1. From germline, CDR1 is MNHEY and CDR2 SVGEGT. The CDR3 totals 16 residues. The trim removed 6 bases at V and 2 bases at J, leaving 7 bases unmatched. CDR3 sequence reads: CASSRDREVNTGELFF. The CDR3 region has the DNA TGTGCCAGCAGCCGGGACAGGGAAGTTAACACCGGGGAGCTGTTTTTT.

The chain combines TRBV27 with TRBJ2-7; D is ambiguous. The CDR3 spans 16 residues. V was pared by 6 bases and J by 0 bases, with 18 bases between. The V gene's germline CDR1 is MNHEY and CDR2 SMNVEV (reference sequence). The CDR3 loop reads CASSSYIGLNSYEQYF. CDR3 nucleotides: TGTGCCAGCAGCTCCTACATTGGGCTCAACTCCTACGAGCAGTACTTC.

This clone was seen only once. The rearrangement uses TRBV7-9 and TRBJ1-1, with D maybe TRBD1 (6 bases). The CDR3 loop spans 14 amino acids. The germline V and J ends were trimmed by 3 bases and 5 bases, with 13 bases remaining between them. The germline CDR1 and CDR2 sequences are SEHNR and FQNEAQ (reference sequence). The CDR3 here is CASSFTGRQTEAFF. In nucleotides, the CDR3 is TGTGCCAGCAGCTTCACAGGGAGACAGACTGAAGCTTTCTTT.